A single sample gave rise to the 22 T cell receptor beta chains below, sequenced in a study of T-cell reconstitution after alpha-beta-depleted transplantation in children. Researchers prepared the TCRbeta library using unique molecular identifiers, the study reports. TCRdb reprocessed the PCR reads with MiXCR, giving one entry per CDR3 protein. Of hundreds of thousands of distinct CDR3 sequences in the sample, roughly 7.8% were seen once. Points from the study as a whole: T cells produced anew were the main source of T-cell counts and diversity one year after transplant.

For these receptors, no antigen is known. The material sequenced was peripheral blood, taken 360 days after TCRalphabeta/CD19-depleted stem cell transplant. The receptors derive from a female patient aged 2-10 years who had a stem cell transplant for Fanconi anemia, so the T cells may come from the graft donor.

This clonotype was seen more than once but under ten times. The genes are TRBV6-2 or TRBV6-3 and TRBJ1-2; D perhaps matches TRBD1 (6 bases). CDR1 is MNHEY, CDR2 SVGEGT, per germline. Trimming took 2 bases from V and 7 from J, leaving 11 bases between them. The CDR3 contains 13 residues. CDR3 DNA sequence: TGTGCCAGCAGTTACGCGCAGGGGTCTGGCTACACCTTC. Protein: CASSYAQGSGYTF.

This clonotype occurred many times. The chain links TRBV12-3 or TRBV12-4 to TRBJ1-1; 8 bases line up with TRBD1. V trimming: 6 bases; J trimming: 5 bases; junction bases outside the gene matches: 11. This CDR3 comprises 15 residues. CDR3 in amino acids: CASRKPGQGLTEAFF. As DNA, the CDR3 is TGTGCCAGCAGGAAGCCCGGACAGGGTTTGACTGAAGCTTTCTTT.

Many counts were recorded for this clonotype. The rearrangement joins TRBV9 to TRBJ2-7; 14 bases map to TRBD2. V dropped 4 bases and J dropped 4; count of bases not matched to a gene: 7. CDR3 length: 16 amino acids. Germline loops: CDR1 SGDLS, CDR2 YYNGEE. This chain's CDR3 is CASSPRLAGGPYEQYF. The CDR3 DNA reads as TGTGCCAGCAGCCCGCGACTAGCGGGGGGGCCGTACGAGCAGTACTTC. The entire variable domain, with the rest obtained from reference TRBV9 and TRBJ2-7, is as follows: DSGVTQTPKHLITATGQRVTLRCSPRSGDLSVYWYQQSLDQGLQFLIQYYNGEERAKGNILERFSAQQFPDLHSELNLSSLELGDSALYFCASSPRLAGGPYEQYFGPGTRLTVT.

This clonotype occurred many times. The CDR3 nucleotides are TGCAGCGTTGACCCCGGAACCGGGGAGCTGTTTTTT. It encodes CSVDPGTGELFF. The chain carries TRBV29-1 and TRBJ2-2; D is uncertain. The germline V gene has CDR1 SQVTM and CDR2 ANQGSEA. The length of the CDR3 is 12 residues. Trimming stripped 3 bases from V and 5 bases from J, with 7 bases between.

V is TRBV9 and J is TRBJ1-2; no firm D call. The CDR3 sequence is 13 residues long. Germline V lookup: CDR1 SGDLS, CDR2 YYNGEE. The V end lost 3 bases, the J end lost 6 bases, and 12 bases lay between the germline ends. CDR3 sequence reads: CASSERTGNGYTF. CDR3 nucleotide sequence: TGTGCCAGCAGCGAGAGGACTGGAAATGGCTACACCTTC.

This clonotype has at least ten counts. This chain uses TRBV28 with TRBJ2-1; D call uncertain. With 7 bases removed from V and 5 bases from J, the gap between germline ends came to 6 bases. The CDR3 extends over 11 amino acids. Germline CDR1 MDHEN, CDR2 SYDVKM. The CDR3, as DNA: TGTGCCAGCAAGGTCCACAATGAGCAGTTCTTC. Protein sequence: CASKVHNEQFF.

This clonotype was recorded a few times. The CDR3 region is CASGAGQGTGANVLTF. The CDR3, as DNA: TGTGCCTCCGGGGCGGGACAGGGGACTGGGGCCAACGTCCTGACTTTC. The chain couples TRBV10-3 to TRBJ2-6; TRBD1 matches at 10 bases. V was clipped by 11 bases and J by 2 bases; unmatched bases: 9. Germline CDR1 and CDR2: ENHRY and SYGVKD. The CDR3 has 16 amino acids.

This clonotype was counted ten times or more. The chain links TRBV5-1 to TRBJ2-3; no reliable D call. V lost 3 bases and J lost 0, with 14 bases in between. Germline lookup yields CDR1 SGHRS and CDR2 YFSETQ. CDR3 size: 16 residues. The CDR3 bases are TGCGCCAGCAGCTGGACGGTAGGGTCTAGCACAGATACGCAGTATTTT. This sequence encodes CASSWTVGSSTDTQYF.

This clonotype was counted between two and nine times. The rearrangement links TRBV5-5 to TRBJ2-1; maybe TRBD1 (6 bases). Germline CDR1 is SGHKS and CDR2 is YYEKEE (reference sequence). The CDR3 sequence is 15 residues long. Trimming removed 4 bases from V and 0 bases from J, with 11 bases in between. The CDR3 reads CASSVDRSSYNEQFF. DNA of the CDR3: TGTGCCAGCAGCGTAGACAGGAGCTCCTACAATGAGCAGTTCTTC.

This clonotype was recorded at least ten times. This chain uses TRBV9 with TRBJ1-2; D is unclear. Trimming took 3 bases from V and 3 from J, leaving 12 bases between them. The CDR3 totals 14 residues. The germline V gene encodes CDR1 SGDLS and CDR2 YYNGEE. The CDR3 reads CASSARFGDYGYTF. The CDR3 nucleotides read TGTGCCAGCAGCGCGCGTTTTGGAGACTATGGCTACACCTTC.

Many counts were recorded for this clonotype. The chain has TRBV5-1 and TRBJ2-6; no definite D call. V lost 0 bases to trimming and J lost 4 bases, with 8 bases between them. There are 15 residues in the CDR3. CDR1 is SGHRS, CDR2 YFSETQ, per germline. CDR3 residues: CASSLEGPGANVLTF. The CDR3 DNA reads TGCGCCAGCAGCTTGGAAGGGCCCGGGGCCAACGTCCTGACTTTC.

This clonotype was counted ten times or more. The rearrangement joins TRBV7-9 to TRBJ2-7; 10 bases align to TRBD2. The CDR3 totals 17 residues. Germline CDR1 SEHNR, CDR2 FQNEAQ (reference sequence). Trimming removed 5 bases from V and 4 bases from J; junction bases left unmatched: 14. In nucleotides, the CDR3 is TGTGCCAGCAGCCCGACACTAGCGGGATTTGATCCTTACGAGCAGTACTTC. Translation gives CASSPTLAGFDPYEQYF.

This clonotype showed up many times. V and J are TRBV7-2 and TRBJ2-3; 7 positions match TRBD1. This CDR3 is built from 16 residues. Germline CDR1 and CDR2: SGHTA and FQGNSA. J lost 2 bases, V lost 5 bases, and 10 bases had no gene match. The CDR3 nucleotides are TGTGCCAGCAGCCGATCCGCAGGGGGTCCCACAGATACGCAGTATTTT. Translation gives CASSRSAGGPTDTQYF.

CDR3 in DNA: TGTGCCAGCAGTCGAGTCCCGGGACAGGGGATGGGCAATCAGCCCCAGCATTTT. This sequence encodes CASSRVPGQGMGNQPQHF. The chain carries TRBV6-2 or TRBV6-3 and TRBJ1-5; TRBD1 matches 10 bases. Trimming at V came to 5 bases and at J to 2 bases, leaving 12 bases not matched to a gene. CDR3 length: 18 amino acids. The germline gives CDR1 MNHEY, CDR2 SVGEGT.

This clonotype has a count of ten or more. The V and J genes are TRBV5-6 and TRBJ2-1, with 7 nucleotides matching TRBD2. This CDR3 contains 14 residues. Germline-derived CDR1 and CDR2 are SGHDT and YYEEEE. V lost 2 bases to trimming and J lost 3 bases; unmatched junction nucleotides: 2. The CDR3 loop is CASSLERGYNEQFF. The CDR3 bases are TGTGCCAGCAGCTTAGAGCGGGGCTACAATGAGCAGTTCTTC.

This clonotype was found many times. V usage is TRBV12-3 or TRBV12-4 and J usage is TRBJ1-1; unclear D gene. V was shortened by 3 bases and J by 4 bases, with 9 bases between the two germline ends. This CDR3 contains 13 residues. The CDR3 DNA reads as TGTGCCAGCAGTTTGGAAGTCGGCACTGAAGCTTTCTTT. Its translation: CASSLEVGTEAFF.

This clonotype was detected ten times or more. The V call is TRBV5-1, the J call TRBJ2-1; 11 bases fit TRBD2. The CDR3 loop spans 13 amino acids. Germline V CDR1 and CDR2: SGHRS, YFSETQ. V was pared by 5 bases and J by 8 bases, with 3 bases of the junction left unmatched. The CDR3 sequence is CASRLAGADEQFF. The DNA for the CDR3 is TGCGCCAGCAGACTAGCGGGAGCCGATGAGCAGTTCTTC.

The rearrangement joins TRBV20-1 to TRBJ2-1; 12 bases are a match to TRBD1. The CDR3 consists of 15 residues. Trimming removed 0 bases from V and 10 bases from J; junction bases left unmatched: 7. Per the germline V gene, CDR1 is DFQATT and CDR2 is SNEGSKA (reference sequence). The CDR3 DNA sequence: TGCAGTGCTAGAGATCCGGGACAGGGGGCCTCCGAGCAGTTCTTC. It translates to CSARDPGQGASEQFF.

The CDR3 here is CASSQVLGGSNEQFF. For the CDR3, the DNA is TGTGCCAGCAGCCAAGTTCTAGGGGGGAGCAATGAGCAGTTCTTC. This chain links TRBV3-1 with TRBJ2-1, with D possibly called TRBD1 or TRBD2 (6 bases each). Germline V lookup: CDR1 LGHDT, CDR2 YNNKEL (reference sequence). The V end lost 1 base, the J end lost 6 bases, and 13 bases lay between the germline ends. The CDR3 is made up of 15 amino acids.

This clonotype was picked up many times. The chain combines TRBV7-9 with TRBJ2-2; D not resolved. The CDR3 extends over 13 amino acids. The V end lost 3 bases, the J end lost 4 bases, and 6 bases lay between the germline ends. The germline CDR1 and CDR2 sequences are SEHNR and FQNEAQ (reference sequence). This CDR3 reads CASSFVGTGELFF. The CDR3 coding sequence is TGTGCCAGCAGCTTCGTGGGCACCGGGGAGCTGTTTTTT.

This clonotype was found many times. J is TRBJ2-5 and V is TRBV4-2; the match to TRBD1 covers 8 bases. Germline CDR1 LGHNA, CDR2 YNFKEQ. The CDR3 is made up of 14 amino acids. V was pared by 0 bases and J by 7 bases, with 4 bases of the junction left unmatched. The CDR3 reads CASSQEQQGGTQYF. The CDR3 DNA reads TGTGCCAGCAGCCAAGAACAACAGGGGGGGACCCAGTACTTC.

This chain joins TRBV5-1 and TRBJ2-3; D gene ambiguous. In germline, CDR1 is SGHRS, CDR2 YFSETQ. V was cut by 0 bases and J by 5 bases, with 7 bases left in between. The CDR3 has 13 residues. The CDR3: CASSLVTIDTQYF. The DNA of the CDR3 is TGCGCCAGCAGCTTGGTAACAATAGATACGCAGTATTTT.